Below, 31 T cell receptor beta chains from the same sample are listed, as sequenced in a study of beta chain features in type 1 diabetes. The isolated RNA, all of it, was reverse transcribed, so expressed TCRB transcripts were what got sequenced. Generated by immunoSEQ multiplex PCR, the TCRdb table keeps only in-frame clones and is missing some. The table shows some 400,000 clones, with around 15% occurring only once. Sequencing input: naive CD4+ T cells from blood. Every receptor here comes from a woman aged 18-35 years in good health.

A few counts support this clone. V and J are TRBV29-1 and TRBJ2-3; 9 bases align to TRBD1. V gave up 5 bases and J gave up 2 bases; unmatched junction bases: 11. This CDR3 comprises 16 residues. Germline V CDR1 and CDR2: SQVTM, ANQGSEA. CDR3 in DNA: TGCAGCGTTAGGAGGGGGACAGGGTCACACACAGATACGCAGTATTTT. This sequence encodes CSVRRGTGSHTDTQYF.

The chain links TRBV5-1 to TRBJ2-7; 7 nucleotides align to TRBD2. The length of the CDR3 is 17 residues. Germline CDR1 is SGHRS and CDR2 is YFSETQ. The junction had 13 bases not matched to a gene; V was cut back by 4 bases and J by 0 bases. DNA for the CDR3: TGCGCCAGCAGCCTGGAGCCCGCGGGAGCCCTCTCCTACGAGCAGTACTTC. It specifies CASSLEPAGALSYEQYF.

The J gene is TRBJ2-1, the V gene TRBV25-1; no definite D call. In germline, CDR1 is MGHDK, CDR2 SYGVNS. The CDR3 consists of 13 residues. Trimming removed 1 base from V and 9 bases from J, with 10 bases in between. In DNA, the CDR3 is TGTGCCAGCAGTGAATGGTCAGTCCGTGAGCAGTTCTTC. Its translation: CASSEWSVREQFF.

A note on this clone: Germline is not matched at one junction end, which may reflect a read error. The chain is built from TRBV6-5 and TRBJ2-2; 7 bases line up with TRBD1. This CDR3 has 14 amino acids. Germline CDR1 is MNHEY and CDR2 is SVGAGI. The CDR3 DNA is TGTGCCAGCAGTCCGGACAGGCGAACCGCGGAGCTGTTTTTT. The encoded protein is CASSPDRRTAELFF.

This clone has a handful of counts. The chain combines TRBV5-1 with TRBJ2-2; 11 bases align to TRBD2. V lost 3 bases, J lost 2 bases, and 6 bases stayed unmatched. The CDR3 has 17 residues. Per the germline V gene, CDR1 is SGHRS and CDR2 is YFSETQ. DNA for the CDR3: TGCGCCAGCAGCTCTCTAGCGGGAGGACTCAACACCGGGGAGCTGTTTTTT. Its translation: CASSSLAGGLNTGELFF.

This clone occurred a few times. This chain's CDR3 is CAISISGGEDTQYF. The CDR3 DNA follows: TGTGCCATCAGTATTAGCGGTGGTGAAGATACGCAGTATTTT. V usage is TRBV10-3 and J usage is TRBJ2-3; a possible D gene is TRBD2 (6 bases). The CDR3 has 14 amino acids. CDR1 and CDR2 (germline): ENHRY, SYGVKD. Trimming pared 5 bases from V and 5 bases from J, leaving 14 bases between.

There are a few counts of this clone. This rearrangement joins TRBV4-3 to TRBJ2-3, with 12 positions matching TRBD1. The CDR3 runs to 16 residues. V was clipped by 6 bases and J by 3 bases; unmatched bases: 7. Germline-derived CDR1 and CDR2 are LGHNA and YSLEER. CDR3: CASRIGTGGLTDTQYF. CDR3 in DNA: TGCGCCAGCAGGATTGGGACAGGGGGCTTGACAGATACGCAGTATTTT.

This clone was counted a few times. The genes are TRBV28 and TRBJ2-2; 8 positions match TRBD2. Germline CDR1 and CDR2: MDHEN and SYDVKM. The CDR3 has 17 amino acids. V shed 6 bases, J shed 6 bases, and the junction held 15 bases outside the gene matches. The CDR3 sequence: CASSSPSGRGIPGELFF. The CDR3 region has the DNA TGTGCCAGCAGCTCCCCAAGCGGGAGAGGGATTCCCGGGGAGCTGTTTTTT.

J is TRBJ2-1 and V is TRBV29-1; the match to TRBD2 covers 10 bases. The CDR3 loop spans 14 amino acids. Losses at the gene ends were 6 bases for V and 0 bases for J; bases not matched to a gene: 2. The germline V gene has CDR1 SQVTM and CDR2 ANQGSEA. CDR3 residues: CSVLAGVSYNEQFF. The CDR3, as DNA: TGCAGCGTCCTAGCGGGAGTCTCCTACAATGAGCAGTTCTTC.

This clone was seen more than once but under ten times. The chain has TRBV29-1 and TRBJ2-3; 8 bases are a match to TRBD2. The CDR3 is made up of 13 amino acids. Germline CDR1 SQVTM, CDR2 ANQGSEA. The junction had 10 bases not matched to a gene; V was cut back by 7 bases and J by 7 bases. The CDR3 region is CSDQLAGRNTQYF. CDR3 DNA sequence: TGCAGCGACCAGCTAGCGGGTAGAAATACGCAGTATTTT.

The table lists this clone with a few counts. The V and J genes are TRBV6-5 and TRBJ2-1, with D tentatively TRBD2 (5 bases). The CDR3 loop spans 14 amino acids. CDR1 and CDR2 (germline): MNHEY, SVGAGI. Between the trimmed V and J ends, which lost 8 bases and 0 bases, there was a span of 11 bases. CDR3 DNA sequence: TGTGCCAGCTGGACTTCCAGCTCCTACAATGAGCAGTTCTTC. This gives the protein CASWTSSSYNEQFF.

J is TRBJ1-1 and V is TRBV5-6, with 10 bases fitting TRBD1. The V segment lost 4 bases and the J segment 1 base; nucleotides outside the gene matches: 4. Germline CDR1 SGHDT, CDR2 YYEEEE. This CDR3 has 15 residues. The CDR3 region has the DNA TGTGCCAGCAGCGCCGGGGACAGGGGGAACACTGAAGCTTTCTTT. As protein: CASSAGDRGNTEAFF.

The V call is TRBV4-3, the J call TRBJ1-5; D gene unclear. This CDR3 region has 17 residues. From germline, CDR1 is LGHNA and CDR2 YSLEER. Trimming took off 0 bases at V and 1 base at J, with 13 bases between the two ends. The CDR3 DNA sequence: TGCGCCAGCAGCCAAGATTTTGGAGGGAGGAGCAATCAGCCCCAGCATTTT. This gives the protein CASSQDFGGRSNQPQHF.

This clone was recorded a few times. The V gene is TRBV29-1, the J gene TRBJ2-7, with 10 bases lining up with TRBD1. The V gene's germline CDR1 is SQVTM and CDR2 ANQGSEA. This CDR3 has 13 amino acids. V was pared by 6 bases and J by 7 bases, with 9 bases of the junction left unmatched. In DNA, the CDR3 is TGCAGCGTGGCGGGGGGACAGGGGAGGGAGCAGTACTTC. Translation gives CSVAGGQGREQYF.

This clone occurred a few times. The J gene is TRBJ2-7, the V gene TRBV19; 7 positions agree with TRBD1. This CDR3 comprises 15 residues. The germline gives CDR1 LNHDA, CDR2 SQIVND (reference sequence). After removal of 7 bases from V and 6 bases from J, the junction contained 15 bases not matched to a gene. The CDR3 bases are TGTGCCAGTACCGGCCGGGACAGAGGACACCGCGAGCAGTACTTC. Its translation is CASTGRDRGHREQYF. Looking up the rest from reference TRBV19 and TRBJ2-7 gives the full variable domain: DGGITQSPKYLFRKEGQNVTLSCEQNLNHDAMYWYRQDPGQGLRLIYYSQIVNDFQKGDIAEGYSVSREKKESFPLTVTSAQKNPTAFYLCASTGRDRGHREQYFGPGTRLTVT.

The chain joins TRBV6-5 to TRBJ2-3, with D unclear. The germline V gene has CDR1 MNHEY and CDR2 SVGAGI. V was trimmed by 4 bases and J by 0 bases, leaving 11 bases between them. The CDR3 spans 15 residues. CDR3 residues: CASSSYGYSTDTQYF. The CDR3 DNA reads TGTGCCAGCAGTTCGTACGGGTACAGCACAGATACGCAGTATTTT.

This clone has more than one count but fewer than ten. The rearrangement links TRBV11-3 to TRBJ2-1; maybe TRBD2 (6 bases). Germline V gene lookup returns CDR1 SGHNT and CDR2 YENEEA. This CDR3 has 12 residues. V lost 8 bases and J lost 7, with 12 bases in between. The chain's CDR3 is CASGKGTNEQFF. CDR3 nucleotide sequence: TGTGCCAGCGGTAAGGGGACTAATGAGCAGTTCTTC.

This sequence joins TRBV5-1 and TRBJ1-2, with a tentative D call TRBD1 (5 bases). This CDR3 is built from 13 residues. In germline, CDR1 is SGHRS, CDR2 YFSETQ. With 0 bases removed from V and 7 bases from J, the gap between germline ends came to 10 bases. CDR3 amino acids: CASSLAGSSGYTF. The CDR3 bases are TGCGCCAGCAGCTTGGCAGGGTCCAGTGGCTACACCTTC. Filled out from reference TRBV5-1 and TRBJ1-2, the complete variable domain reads KAGVTQTPRYLIKTRGQQVTLSCSPISGHRSVSWYQQTPGQGLQFLFEYFSETQRNKGNFPGRFSGRQFSNSRSEMNVSTLELGDSALYLCASSLAGSSGYTFGSGTRLTVV.

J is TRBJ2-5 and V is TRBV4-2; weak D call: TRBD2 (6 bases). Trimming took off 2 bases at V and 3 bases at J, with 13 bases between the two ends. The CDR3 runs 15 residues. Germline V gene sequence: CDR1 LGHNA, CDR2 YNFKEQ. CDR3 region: CASSQTWGEEETQYF. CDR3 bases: TGTGCCAGCAGCCAAACTTGGGGGGAGGAAGAGACCCAGTACTTC.

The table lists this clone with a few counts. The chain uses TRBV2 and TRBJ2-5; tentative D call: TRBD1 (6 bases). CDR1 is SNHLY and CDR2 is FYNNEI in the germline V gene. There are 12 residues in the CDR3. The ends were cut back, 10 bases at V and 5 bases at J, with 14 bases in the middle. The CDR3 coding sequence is TGTGCCATCTACAGGGATTTGGAGACCCAGTACTTC. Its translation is CAIYRDLETQYF.

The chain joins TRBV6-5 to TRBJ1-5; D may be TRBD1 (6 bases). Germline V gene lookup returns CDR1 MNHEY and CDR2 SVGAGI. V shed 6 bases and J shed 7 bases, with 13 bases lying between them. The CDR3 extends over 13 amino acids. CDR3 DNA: TGTGCCAGCAGCCGGACAGCAAGGCAGCCCCAGCATTTT. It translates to CASSRTARQPQHF.

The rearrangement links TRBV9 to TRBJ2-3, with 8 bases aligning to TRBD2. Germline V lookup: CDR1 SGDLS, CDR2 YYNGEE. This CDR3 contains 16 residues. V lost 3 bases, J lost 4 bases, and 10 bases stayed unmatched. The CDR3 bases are TGTGCCAGCAGCGGCCGGGTGGCGGGAGGCCCAGATACGCAGTATTTT. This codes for CASSGRVAGGPDTQYF.

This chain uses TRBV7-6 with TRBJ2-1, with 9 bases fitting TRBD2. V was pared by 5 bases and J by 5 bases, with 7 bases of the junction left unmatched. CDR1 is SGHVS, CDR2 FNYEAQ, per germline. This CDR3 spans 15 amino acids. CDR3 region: CASSPSGIGHNEQFF. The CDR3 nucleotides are TGTGCCAGCAGCCCTAGCGGGATTGGCCACAATGAGCAGTTCTTC. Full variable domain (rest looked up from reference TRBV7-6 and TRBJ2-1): GAGVSQSPRYKVTKRGQDVALRCDPISGHVSLYWYRQALGQGPEFLTYFNYEAQQDKSGLPNDRFSAERPEGSISTLTIQRTEQRDSAMYRCASSPSGIGHNEQFFGPGTRLTVL.

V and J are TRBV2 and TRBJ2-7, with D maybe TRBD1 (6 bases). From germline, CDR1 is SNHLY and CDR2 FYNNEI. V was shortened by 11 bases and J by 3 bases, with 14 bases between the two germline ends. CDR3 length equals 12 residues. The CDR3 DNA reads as TGTGCCGGCGGACAGAGATACTACGAGCAGTACTTC. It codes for CAGGQRYYEQYF.

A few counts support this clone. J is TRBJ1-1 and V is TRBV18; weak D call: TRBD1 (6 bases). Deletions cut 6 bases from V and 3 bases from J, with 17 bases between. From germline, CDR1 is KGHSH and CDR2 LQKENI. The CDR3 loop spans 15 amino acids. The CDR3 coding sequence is TGTGCCAGCTCCTTGCAGGGGAGAACGGACACTGAAGCTTTCTTT. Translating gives CASSLQGRTDTEAFF.

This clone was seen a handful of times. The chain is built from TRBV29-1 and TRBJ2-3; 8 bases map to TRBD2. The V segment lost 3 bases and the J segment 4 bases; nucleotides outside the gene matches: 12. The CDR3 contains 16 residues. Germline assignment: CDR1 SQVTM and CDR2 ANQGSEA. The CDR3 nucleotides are TGCAGCGTTGACCCCAGGCGGGGGGCATTGGCAGATACGCAGTATTTT. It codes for CSVDPRRGALADTQYF.

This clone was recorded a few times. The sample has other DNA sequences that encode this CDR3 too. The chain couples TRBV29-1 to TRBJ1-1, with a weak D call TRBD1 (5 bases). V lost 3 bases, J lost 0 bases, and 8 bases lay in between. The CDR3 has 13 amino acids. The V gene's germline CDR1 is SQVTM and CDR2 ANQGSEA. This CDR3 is CSVEGLMNTEAFF. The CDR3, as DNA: TGCAGCGTTGAGGGACTGATGAACACTGAAGCTTTCTTT.

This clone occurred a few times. The CDR3 region has the DNA TGTGCCAGCAGCTTAGCAGGTCAGGGGTCTCACGAGCAGTACTTC. It yields the protein CASSLAGQGSHEQYF. J is TRBJ2-7 and V is TRBV7-8; a weak D match, TRBD1 (6 bases). Between the trimmed V and J ends, which lost 0 bases and 5 bases, there was a span of 14 bases. CDR1 is SGHVS, CDR2 FQNEAQ, per germline. This CDR3 spans 15 amino acids.

CDR3 amino acids: CASSPSGVPTEAFF. The CDR3 DNA is TGTGCCAGCTCACCATCGGGGGTTCCAACTGAAGCTTTCTTT. The rearrangement uses TRBV18 and TRBJ1-1, with D perhaps TRBD1 (5 bases). V was shortened by 2 bases and J by 5 bases, with 12 bases between the two germline ends. The CDR3 has 14 amino acids. From germline, CDR1 is KGHSH and CDR2 LQKENI.

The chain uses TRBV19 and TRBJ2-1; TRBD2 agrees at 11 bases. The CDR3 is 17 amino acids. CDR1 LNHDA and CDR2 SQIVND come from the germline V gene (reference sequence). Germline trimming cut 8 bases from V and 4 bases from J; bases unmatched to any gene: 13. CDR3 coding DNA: TGTGCCAGTGCTGTCGCTTCCGGGACTAGCGGTTACAATGAGCAGTTCTTC. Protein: CASAVASGTSGYNEQFF. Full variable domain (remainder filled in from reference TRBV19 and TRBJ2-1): DGGITQSPKYLFRKEGQNVTLSCEQNLNHDAMYWYRQDPGQGLRLIYYSQIVNDFQKGDIAEGYSVSREKKESFPLTVTSAQKNPTAFYLCASAVASGTSGYNEQFFGPGTRLTVL.

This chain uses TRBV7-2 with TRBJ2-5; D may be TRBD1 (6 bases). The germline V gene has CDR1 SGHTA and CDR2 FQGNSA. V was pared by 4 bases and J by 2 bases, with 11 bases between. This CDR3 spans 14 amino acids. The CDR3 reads CASSSTGFQETQYF. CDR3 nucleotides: TGTGCCAGCAGCTCCACAGGGTTTCAAGAGACCCAGTACTTC.